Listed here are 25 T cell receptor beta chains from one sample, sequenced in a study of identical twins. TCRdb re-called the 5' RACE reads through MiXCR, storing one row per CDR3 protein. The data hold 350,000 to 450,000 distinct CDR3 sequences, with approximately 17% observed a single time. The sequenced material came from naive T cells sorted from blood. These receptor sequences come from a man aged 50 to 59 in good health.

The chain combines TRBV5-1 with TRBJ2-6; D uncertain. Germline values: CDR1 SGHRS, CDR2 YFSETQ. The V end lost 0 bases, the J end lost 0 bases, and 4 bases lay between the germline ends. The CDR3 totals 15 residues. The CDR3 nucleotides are TGCGCCAGCAGCTTGGAAGGCTCTGGGGCCAACGTCCTGACTTTC. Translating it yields CASSLEGSGANVLTF.

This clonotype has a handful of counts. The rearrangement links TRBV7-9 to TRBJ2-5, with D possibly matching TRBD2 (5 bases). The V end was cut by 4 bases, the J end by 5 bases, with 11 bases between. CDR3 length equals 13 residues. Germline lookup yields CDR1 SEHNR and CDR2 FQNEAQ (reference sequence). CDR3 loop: CASSSVPGETQYF. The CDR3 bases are TGTGCCAGCAGCTCCGTGCCGGGGGAGACCCAGTACTTC.

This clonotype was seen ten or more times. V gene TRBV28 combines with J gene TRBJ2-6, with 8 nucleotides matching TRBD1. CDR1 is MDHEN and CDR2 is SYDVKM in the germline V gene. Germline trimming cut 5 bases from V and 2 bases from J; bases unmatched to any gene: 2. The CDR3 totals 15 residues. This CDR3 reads CASSPGGAGANVLTF. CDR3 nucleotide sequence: TGTGCCAGCAGTCCAGGGGGCGCTGGGGCCAACGTCCTGACTTTC.

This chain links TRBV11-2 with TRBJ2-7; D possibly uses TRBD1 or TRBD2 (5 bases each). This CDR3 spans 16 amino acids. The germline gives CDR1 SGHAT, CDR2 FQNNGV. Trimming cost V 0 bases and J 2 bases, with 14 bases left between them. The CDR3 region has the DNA TGTGCCAGCAGCTTAGAATTCGGGCAGGGACCCTACGAGCAGTACTTC. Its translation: CASSLEFGQGPYEQYF.

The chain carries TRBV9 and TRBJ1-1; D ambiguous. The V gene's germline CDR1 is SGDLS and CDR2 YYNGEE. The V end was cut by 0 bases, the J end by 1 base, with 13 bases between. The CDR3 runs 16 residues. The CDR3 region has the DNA TGTGCCAGCAGCGTAGGTGTCGTCAACCCGAACACTGAAGCTTTCTTT. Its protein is CASSVGVVNPNTEAFF.

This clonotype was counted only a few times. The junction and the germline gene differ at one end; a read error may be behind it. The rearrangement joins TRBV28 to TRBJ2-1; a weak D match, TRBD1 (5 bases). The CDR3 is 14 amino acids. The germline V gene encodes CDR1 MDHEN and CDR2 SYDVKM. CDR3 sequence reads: CASSWGGSYNEQFF. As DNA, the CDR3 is TGTGCCAGTAGTTGGGGCGGTTCTTACAATGAGCAGTTCTTC.

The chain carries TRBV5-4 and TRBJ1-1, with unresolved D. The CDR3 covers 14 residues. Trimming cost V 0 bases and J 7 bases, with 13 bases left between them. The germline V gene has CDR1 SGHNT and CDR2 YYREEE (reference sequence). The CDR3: CASSLAGRKGEAFF. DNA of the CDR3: TGTGCCAGCAGCTTGGCCGGTAGGAAAGGTGAAGCTTTCTTT.

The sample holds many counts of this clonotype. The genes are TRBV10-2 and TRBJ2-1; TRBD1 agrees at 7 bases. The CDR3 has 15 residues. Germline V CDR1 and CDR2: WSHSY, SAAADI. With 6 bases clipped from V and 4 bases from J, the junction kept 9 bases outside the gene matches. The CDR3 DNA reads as TGCGCCAGCAGCCCTTTCAGGGGGACGTACAATGAGCAGTTCTTC. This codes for CASSPFRGTYNEQFF.

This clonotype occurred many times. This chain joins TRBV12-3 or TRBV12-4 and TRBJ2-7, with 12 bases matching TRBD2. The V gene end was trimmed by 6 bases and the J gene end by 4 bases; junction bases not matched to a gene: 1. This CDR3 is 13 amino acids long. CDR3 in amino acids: CASRTSGSYEQYF. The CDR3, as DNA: TGTGCCAGCAGGACTAGCGGGAGTTACGAGCAGTACTTC.

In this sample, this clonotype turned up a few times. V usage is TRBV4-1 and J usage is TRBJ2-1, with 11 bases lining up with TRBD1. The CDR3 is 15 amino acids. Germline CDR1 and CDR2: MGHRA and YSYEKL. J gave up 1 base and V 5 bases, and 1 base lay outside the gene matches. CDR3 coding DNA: TGCGCCAGCAGCTGGGACAGGGGGTCCTACAATGAGCAGTTCTTC. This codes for CASSWDRGSYNEQFF.

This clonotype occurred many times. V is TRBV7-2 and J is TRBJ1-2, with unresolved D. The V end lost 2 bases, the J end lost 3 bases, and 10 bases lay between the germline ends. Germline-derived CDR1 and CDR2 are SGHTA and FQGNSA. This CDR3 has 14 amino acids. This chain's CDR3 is CASSLYGGDYGYTF. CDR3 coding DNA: TGTGCCAGCAGCTTATACGGCGGTGACTATGGCTACACCTTC. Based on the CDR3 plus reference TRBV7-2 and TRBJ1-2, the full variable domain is GAGVSQSPSNKVTEKGKDVELRCDPISGHTALYWYRQSLGQGLEFLIYFQGNSAPDKSGLPSDRFSAERTGGSVSTLTIQRTQQEDSAVYLCASSLYGGDYGYTFGSGTRLTVV.

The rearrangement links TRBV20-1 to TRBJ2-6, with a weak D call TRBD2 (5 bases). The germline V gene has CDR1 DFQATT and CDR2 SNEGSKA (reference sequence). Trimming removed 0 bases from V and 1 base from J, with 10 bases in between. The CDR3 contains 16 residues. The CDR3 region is CSARDRWESGANVLTF. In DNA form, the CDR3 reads TGCAGTGCTAGAGATCGATGGGAGTCTGGGGCCAACGTCCTGACTTTC.

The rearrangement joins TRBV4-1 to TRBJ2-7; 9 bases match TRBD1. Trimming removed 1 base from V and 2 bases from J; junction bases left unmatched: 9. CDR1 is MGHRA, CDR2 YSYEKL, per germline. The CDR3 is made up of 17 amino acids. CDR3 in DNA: TGCGCCAGCAGCCAAGTTCGGGGACAGGGTCTCCCCTACGAGCAGTACTTC. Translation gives CASSQVRGQGLPYEQYF.

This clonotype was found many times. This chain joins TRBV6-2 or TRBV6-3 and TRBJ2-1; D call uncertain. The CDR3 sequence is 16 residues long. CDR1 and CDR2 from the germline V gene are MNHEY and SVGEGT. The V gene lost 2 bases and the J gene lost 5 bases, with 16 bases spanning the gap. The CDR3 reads CASSYHPLAADNEQFF. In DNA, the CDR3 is TGTGCCAGCAGTTACCACCCCCTCGCAGCCGACAATGAGCAGTTCTTC.

The CDR3 loop reads CASSPLGRSPYEQYF. The CDR3 DNA sequence: TGTGCCAGCAGTCCCCTAGGGCGGTCCCCCTACGAGCAGTACTTC. The V and J genes are TRBV12-3 or TRBV12-4 and TRBJ2-7, with D hard to call. The CDR3 loop spans 15 amino acids. Trimming took 5 bases from V and 2 from J, leaving 16 bases between them.

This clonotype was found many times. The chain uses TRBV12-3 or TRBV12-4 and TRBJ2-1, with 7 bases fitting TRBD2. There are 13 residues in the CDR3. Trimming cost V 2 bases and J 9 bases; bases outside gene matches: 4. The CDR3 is CASSLSSSGEQFF. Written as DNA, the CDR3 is TGTGCCAGCAGTTTATCCTCTAGCGGTGAGCAGTTCTTC.

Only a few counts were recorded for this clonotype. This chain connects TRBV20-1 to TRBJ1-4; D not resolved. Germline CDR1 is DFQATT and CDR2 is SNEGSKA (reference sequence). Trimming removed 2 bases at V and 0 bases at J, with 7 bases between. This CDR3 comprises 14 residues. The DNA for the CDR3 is TGCAGTGCTAGAAAGGTAGCAACTAATGAAAAACTGTTTTTT. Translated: CSARKVATNEKLFF.

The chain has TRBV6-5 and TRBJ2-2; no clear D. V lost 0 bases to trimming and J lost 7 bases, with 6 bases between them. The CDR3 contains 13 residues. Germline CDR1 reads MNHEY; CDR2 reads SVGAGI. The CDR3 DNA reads TGTGCCAGCAGTTACTCGACTGGCGGGGAGCTGTTTTTT. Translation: CASSYSTGGELFF.

CDR3 residues: CASSPFPGQNTGELFF. CDR3 coding DNA: TGTGCCAGCTCTCCCTTTCCGGGACAGAACACCGGGGAGCTGTTTTTT. The V gene is TRBV18, the J gene TRBJ2-2; D perhaps matches TRBD1 (6 bases). Germline V gene lookup returns CDR1 KGHSH and CDR2 LQKENI. V dropped 6 bases and J dropped 1 base, with 15 bases sitting between them. The CDR3 contains 16 residues.

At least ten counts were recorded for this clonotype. The CDR3 loop is CATSRDPEMTAAPFF. DNA for the CDR3: TGTGCCACCAGCAGAGATCCCGAGATGACAGCCGCCCCGTTCTTC. The chain links TRBV15 to TRBJ2-1; a weak D match, TRBD1 (5 bases). This CDR3 comprises 15 residues. The V gene lost 0 bases and the J gene lost 15 bases, with 21 bases spanning the gap. The germline V gene encodes CDR1 LNHNV and CDR2 YYDKDF (reference sequence).

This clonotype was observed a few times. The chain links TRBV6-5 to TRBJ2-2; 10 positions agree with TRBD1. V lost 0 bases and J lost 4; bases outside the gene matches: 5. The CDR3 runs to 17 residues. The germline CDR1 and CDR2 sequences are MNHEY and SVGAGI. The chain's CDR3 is CASSYSGTGVLTGELFF. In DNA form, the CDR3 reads TGTGCCAGCAGTTACTCGGGGACAGGGGTCCTCACCGGGGAGCTGTTTTTT.

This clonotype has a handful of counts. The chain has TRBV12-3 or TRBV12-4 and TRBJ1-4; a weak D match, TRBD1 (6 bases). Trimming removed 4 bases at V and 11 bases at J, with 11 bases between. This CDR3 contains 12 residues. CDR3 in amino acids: CASSYRVGKLFF. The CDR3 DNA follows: TGTGCCAGCAGTTACAGGGTTGGGAAACTGTTTTTT.

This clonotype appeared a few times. In nucleotides, the CDR3 is TGTGCCACGGGGGGGACACCCGAAAAACTGTTTTTT. It yields the protein CATGGTPEKLFF. The chain has TRBV6-6 and TRBJ1-4; tentative D call: TRBD1 (6 bases). V lost 10 bases, J lost 8 bases, and 14 bases lay in between. This CDR3 comprises 12 residues. CDR1 and CDR2 from the germline V gene are MNHNY and SVGAGI (reference sequence).

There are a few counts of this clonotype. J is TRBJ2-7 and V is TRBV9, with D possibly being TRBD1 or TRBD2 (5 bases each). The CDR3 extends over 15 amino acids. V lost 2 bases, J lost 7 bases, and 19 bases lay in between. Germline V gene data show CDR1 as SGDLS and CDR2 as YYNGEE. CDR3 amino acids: CASSVGPGPVEEQYF. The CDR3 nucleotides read TGTGCCAGCAGCGTCGGCCCGGGACCCGTGGAAGAGCAGTACTTC.

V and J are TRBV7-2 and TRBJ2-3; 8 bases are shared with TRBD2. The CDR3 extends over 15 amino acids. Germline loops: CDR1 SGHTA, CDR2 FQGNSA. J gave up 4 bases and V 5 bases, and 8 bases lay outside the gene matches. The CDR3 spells CASSRSGTSPDTQYF. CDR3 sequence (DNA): TGTGCCAGCAGCCGCTCCGGGACTAGTCCAGATACGCAGTATTTT.